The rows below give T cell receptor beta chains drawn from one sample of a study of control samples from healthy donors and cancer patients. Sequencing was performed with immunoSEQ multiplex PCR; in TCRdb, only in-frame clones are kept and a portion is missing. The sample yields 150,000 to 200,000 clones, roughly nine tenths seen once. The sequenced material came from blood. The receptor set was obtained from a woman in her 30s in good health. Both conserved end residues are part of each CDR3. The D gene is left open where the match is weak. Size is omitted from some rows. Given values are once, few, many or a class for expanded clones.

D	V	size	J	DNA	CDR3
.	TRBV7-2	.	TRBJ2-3	TGTGCCAGCAGCTTAGGAGACGACACAGATACGCAGTATTTT	CASSLGDDTDTQYF
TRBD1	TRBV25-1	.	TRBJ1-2	TGTGCCAGCAGTGCCCCGCCGGGACAGGGCTCCTATGGCTACACCTTC	CASSAPPGQGSYGYTF
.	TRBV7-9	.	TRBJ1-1	TGTGCCAGCAGCTTAGGTCAGGGGCGGTTGAACACTGAAGCTTTCTTT	CASSLGQGRLNTEAFF
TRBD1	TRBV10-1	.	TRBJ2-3	TGCGCCAGCAGTTCGGGGACAGGGAGCACAGATACGCAGTATTTT	CASSSGTGSTDTQYF
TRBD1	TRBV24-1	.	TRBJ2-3	TGTGCCACCAGGGGACAGGGGGTCGGAACAGATACGCAGTATTTT	CATRGQGVGTDTQYF
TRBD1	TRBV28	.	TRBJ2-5	TGTGCCAGCAGTAACCCGGGACAGGGAGAGACCCAGTACTTC	CASSNPGQGETQYF
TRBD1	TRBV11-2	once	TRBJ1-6	TGTGCCAGCGGACAGGGGGCTGATTCACCCCTCCACTTT	CASGQGADSPLHF
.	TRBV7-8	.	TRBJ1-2	TGTGCCAGCAGCGCCCAACGGGACCCTAACTATGGCTACACCTTC	CASSAQRDPNYGYTF
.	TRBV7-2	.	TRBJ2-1	TGTGCCAGCAGCTCCCGGGACTACAATGAGCAGTTCTTC	CASSSRDYNEQFF
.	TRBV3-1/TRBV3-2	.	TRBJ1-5	TGTGCCAGCAGCCAAGAAGGGGTTCAGCCCCAGCATTTT	CASSQEGVQPQHF
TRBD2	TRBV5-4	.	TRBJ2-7	TGTGCCAGCAGTTCGCTAGCGGGAGGCCTTACGTTGCAGTACTTC	CASSSLAGGLTLQYF
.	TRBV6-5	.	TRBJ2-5	TGTGCCAGCAGCCGACTAGAAGAGACCCAGTACTTC	CASSRLEETQYF
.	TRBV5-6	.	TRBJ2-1	TGTGCCAGCAGCTTGGAATCAGGATACAATGAGCAGTTCTTC	CASSLESGYNEQFF
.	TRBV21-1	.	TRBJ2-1	TGTGCCAGCAGCAAAGCGCGGGGGGCGGATTACAATGAGCAGTTCTTC	CASSKARGADYNEQFF
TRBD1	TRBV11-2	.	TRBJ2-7	TGTGCCAGCAGCTCAATTCGACAGGGAATCTACGAGCAGTACTTC	CASSSIRQGIYEQYF
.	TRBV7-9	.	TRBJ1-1	TGTGCCAGCAGCGCTAGGGGGGCCACTGAAGCTTTCTTT	CASSARGATEAFF
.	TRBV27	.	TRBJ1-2	TGTGCCAGCAGTCCTTCTAACTATGGCTACACCTTC	CASSPSNYGYTF
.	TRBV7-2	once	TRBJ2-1	TGTGCCAGCAGCTCCGGGACACGGAGCTCCTACAATGAGCAGTTCTTC	CASSSGTRSSYNEQFF
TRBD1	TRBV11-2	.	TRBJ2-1	TGTGCCAGCAGCTCACCGGGACAGGGGTCCTACAATGAGCAGTTCTTC	CASSSPGQGSYNEQFF
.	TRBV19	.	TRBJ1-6	TGTGCCAGTAGTATAGCACCGGGTTCACCCCTCCACTTT	CASSIAPGSPLHF
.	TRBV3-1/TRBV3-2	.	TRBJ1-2	TGTGCCAGCAGCCAAGTTACCAACTATGGCTACACCTTC	CASSQVTNYGYTF
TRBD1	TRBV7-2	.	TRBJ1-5	TGTGCCAGCAGCCTGGACAGGGTAAGGGGTCAGCCCCAGCATTTT	CASSLDRVRGQPQHF